A single sample gave rise to the 31 T cell receptor beta chains below, sequenced in a study of cytomegalovirus exposure and HLA in healthy donors. Use of 60 Vbeta and 13 Jbeta primers characterized the PCR. Libraries were prepared by immunoSEQ multiplex PCR; TCRdb keeps only in-frame clonotypes and omits some of them. The sample has about 180,000 clones, over 65% seen once. The sequenced material came from PBMCs. Receptor source: a man aged 55-75 years in good health and CMV-seronegative.

This rearrangement joins TRBV5-1 to TRBJ1-4; 7 positions match TRBD1. The germline V gene encodes CDR1 SGHRS and CDR2 YFSETQ. The J segment lost 4 bases and the V segment lost 0 bases, leaving 3 bases of the junction unmatched. This CDR3 comprises 15 residues. The CDR3 nucleotides are TGCGCCAGCAGCTTGGAGGGACAGCTTAATGAAAAACTGTTTTTT. Translation: CASSLEGQLNEKLFF.

The chain couples TRBV27 to TRBJ2-3, with TRBD1 matching 9 bases. The V gene end was trimmed by 7 bases and the J gene end by 6 bases; junction bases not matched to a gene: 5. CDR1 and CDR2 from the germline V gene are MNHEY and SMNVEV (reference sequence). The CDR3 spans 13 residues. CDR3 nucleotides: TGTGCCAGCACAACAGGGGGCCGGGATACGCAGTATTTT. This codes for CASTTGGRDTQYF.

The CDR3 DNA follows: TGTGCCAGCAGCCCTGAGGTTAACTATGGCTACACCTTC. Protein product: CASSPEVNYGYTF. The J gene is TRBJ1-2, the V gene TRBV14, with no clear D. The CDR3 totals 13 residues. CDR1 is SGHDN and CDR2 is FVKESK in the germline V gene. Trimming removed 4 bases at V and 1 base at J, with 7 bases between.

The chain carries TRBV7-2 and TRBJ2-3, with TRBD1 matching 11 bases. The germline CDR1 and CDR2 sequences are SGHTA and FQGNSA. After removal of 1 base from V and 6 bases from J, the junction contained 0 bases not matched to a gene. The CDR3 covers 14 residues. The CDR3 region has the DNA TGTGCCAGCAGCTTAGGGACAGGGGGCGATACGCAGTATTTT. Residues: CASSLGTGGDTQYF.

The chain joins TRBV13 to TRBJ2-7, with D perhaps TRBD2 (6 bases). CDR1 is PRHDT, CDR2 FYEKMQ, per germline (reference sequence). V was cut by 0 bases and J by 2 bases, with 11 bases left in between. CDR3 size: 15 residues. The CDR3 sequence is CASSLGSSGTYEQYF. The DNA for the CDR3 is TGTGCCAGCAGCTTAGGGAGTAGCGGAACCTACGAGCAGTACTTC.

V usage is TRBV6-1 and J usage is TRBJ2-7; D perhaps matches TRBD1 (6 bases). The CDR3 is 14 amino acids. The V and J ends lost 8 bases and 6 bases respectively, with 20 bases between them. Germline V lookup: CDR1 MNHNS, CDR2 SASEGT. The CDR3 loop is CASERDSDRGEQYF. In nucleotides, the CDR3 is TGTGCCAGCGAAAGGGATTCGGACAGAGGCGAGCAGTACTTC.

The rearrangement uses TRBV7-8 and TRBJ2-1, with 8 positions matching TRBD1. The V and J ends lost 4 bases and 5 bases, in that order; junction bases with no gene match: 7. CDR1 and CDR2 (germline): SGHVS, FQNEAQ. CDR3 length: 15 residues. The CDR3 loop reads CASSSPTGVDNEQFF. CDR3 sequence (DNA): TGTGCCAGCAGCTCACCGACAGGGGTTGACAATGAGCAGTTCTTC. Looking up the rest from reference TRBV7-8 and TRBJ2-1 gives the full variable domain: GAGVSQSPRYKVAKRGQDVALRCDPISGHVSLFWYQQALGQGPEFLTYFQNEAQLDKSGLPSDRFFAERPEGSVSTLKIQRTQQEDSAVYLCASSSPTGVDNEQFFGPGTRLTVL.

This clone appeared a few times. The rearrangement links TRBV6-5 to TRBJ2-5; 14 positions match TRBD2. The V gene's germline CDR1 is MNHEY and CDR2 SVGAGI. The CDR3 runs 16 residues. V lost 2 bases to trimming and J lost 4 bases; unmatched junction nucleotides: 3. CDR3 amino acids: CASSYGTSGSRETQYF. The CDR3 nucleotides read TGTGCCAGCAGTTACGGGACTAGCGGGAGTCGAGAGACCCAGTACTTC.

This chain connects TRBV28 to TRBJ2-6; weak D call: TRBD1 (6 bases). Trimming took 5 bases from V and 3 from J, leaving 14 bases between them. Germline V gives CDR1 MDHEN, CDR2 SYDVKM. This CDR3 comprises 16 residues. The CDR3 bases are TGTGCCAGCAGTCCTCCTGGGACACTTGGGGCCAACGTCCTGACTTTC. Amino acid sequence: CASSPPGTLGANVLTF.

The genes are TRBV7-2 and TRBJ2-7; D call uncertain. The CDR3 loop spans 13 amino acids. V dropped 7 bases and J dropped 2 bases, with 12 bases sitting between them. Germline values: CDR1 SGHTA, CDR2 FQGNSA. The CDR3: CASTRGFTYEQYF. CDR3 sequence (DNA): TGTGCCAGCACTCGCGGTTTTACCTACGAGCAGTACTTC.

This clone was detected only once. This CDR3 is CASSQSSRPKAQYF. In nucleotides, the CDR3 is TGCGCCAGCAGTCAATCCTCCAGGCCTAAGGCCCAGTACTTC. The rearrangement joins TRBV23-1 to TRBJ2-5; D gene ambiguous. TRBV23-1 counts as an open reading frame of uncertain function. Trimming removed 0 bases at V and 9 bases at J, with 14 bases between. CDR3 size: 14 residues.

Only one count was recorded for this clone. This rearrangement joins TRBV4-1 to TRBJ1-4; TRBD1 is a possible D gene (5 bases). CDR3 length: 19 residues. Germline CDR1 and CDR2: MGHRA and YSYEKL. V was cut by 0 bases and J by 7 bases, with 24 bases left in between. In DNA, the CDR3 is TGCGCCAGCAGCCAAGATCTCGGCAGGGTAAGAGGTGGAAGTGAAAAACTGTTTTTT. It encodes CASSQDLGRVRGGSEKLFF.

This rearrangement joins TRBV28 to TRBJ1-4, with D maybe TRBD1 (5 bases). This CDR3 has 15 amino acids. Germline V gene lookup returns CDR1 MDHEN and CDR2 SYDVKM. Between the trimmed V and J ends, which lost 1 base and 7 bases, there was a span of 13 bases. The CDR3 region is CASSLLLRTREKLFF. The CDR3 nucleotides are TGTGCCAGCAGTTTATTGTTGAGGACACGTGAAAAACTGTTTTTT.

Note on this clone: A read error may account for a junction end that differs from germline. This rearrangement joins TRBV6-6 to TRBJ1-2; D ambiguous. The CDR3 is made up of 13 amino acids. Germline-derived CDR1 and CDR2 are MNHNY and SVGAGI (reference sequence). CDR3 nucleotide sequence: TGTGCCGGTGGACTCTTGGGGAACTATGGCTACCCCTTC. Translating it yields CAGGLLGNYGYPF.

The table lists this clone with a few counts. The chain carries TRBV2 and TRBJ2-5; 9 nucleotides line up with TRBD2. This CDR3 has 15 amino acids. Trimming cost V 5 bases and J 2 bases; bases outside gene matches: 6. The germline V gene has CDR1 SNHLY and CDR2 FYNNEI. Written as DNA, the CDR3 is TGTGCCAGCAGTCAATCGACTAGCGGACAAGAGACCCAGTACTTC. Amino acids: CASSQSTSGQETQYF.

V is TRBV5-4 and J is TRBJ2-2; TRBD1 aligns across 7 bases. Germline CDR1 reads SGHNT; CDR2 reads YYREEE (reference sequence). The V gene end was trimmed by 4 bases and the J gene end by 6 bases; junction bases not matched to a gene: 3. The CDR3 has 13 amino acids. The CDR3 sequence: CASSPDRSGELFF. CDR3 nucleotides: TGTGCCAGCAGCCCGGACAGGTCCGGGGAGCTGTTTTTT.

The V call is TRBV6-1, the J call TRBJ1-2, with D possibly matching TRBD1 (5 bases). Deletions cut 4 bases from V and 2 bases from J, with 8 bases between. CDR3 length: 13 amino acids. Germline V gene data show CDR1 as MNHNS and CDR2 as SASEGT. CDR3 coding DNA: TGTGCCAGCAGTGGTAGACAGAACTATGGCTACACCTTC. It yields the protein CASSGRQNYGYTF.

Here the CDR3 DNA reads TGCGCCAGCAGCTTGGATTCAGGGGGCTCCTCTCGATTGGCGCGCTCGTATGGCTACACCTTC. This encodes CASSLDSGGSSRLARSYGYTF. The gene calls are TRBV5-1 and TRBJ1-2; 8 nucleotides align to TRBD1. V lost 0 bases and J lost 5; bases outside the gene matches: 24. The CDR3 sequence is 21 residues long. Looked up from germline, CDR1 is SGHRS and CDR2 is YFSETQ.

The CDR3 DNA reads TGTGCCAGTAGGCTGGACAGCCTGAACACTGAAGCTTTCTTT. This encodes CASRLDSLNTEAFF. This chain links TRBV19 with TRBJ1-1; D may be TRBD1 (6 bases). Trimming took off 6 bases at V and 0 bases at J, with 11 bases between the two ends. The length of the CDR3 is 14 residues. Germline loops: CDR1 LNHDA, CDR2 SQIVND (reference sequence).

The V gene is TRBV25-1, the J gene TRBJ2-2; D remains ambiguous. V shed 8 bases and J shed 3 bases, with 10 bases lying between them. CDR3 length: 13 residues. Germline V lookup: CDR1 MGHDK, CDR2 SYGVNS. CDR3 in amino acids: CASATEHTGELFF. CDR3 sequence (DNA): TGTGCCAGCGCCACAGAACACACCGGGGAGCTGTTTTTT.

In DNA, the CDR3 is TGTGCCAGTACCCCAGGACAGGGAGGAGATACGCAGTATTTT. This sequence encodes CASTPGQGGDTQYF. The V and J genes are TRBV19 and TRBJ2-3; 8 bases are a match to TRBD1. Per the germline V gene, CDR1 is LNHDA and CDR2 is SQIVND (reference sequence). V shed 7 bases, J shed 5 bases, and the junction held 8 bases outside the gene matches. The CDR3 loop spans 14 amino acids.

Of note for this clone: The junction shows a germline mismatch at one end, possibly a read error. The chain is built from TRBV4-3 and TRBJ1-2, with 9 bases matching TRBD1. The CDR3 consists of 14 residues. Germline CDR1 reads LGHNA; CDR2 reads YSLEER. CDR3 protein: CASSQGQGNYGYPF. As DNA, the CDR3 is TGCGCCAGCAGCCAGGGACAGGGAAACTATGGCTACCCCTTC.

The V call is TRBV7-2, the J call TRBJ2-1; TRBD2 aligns across 10 bases. The V segment lost 6 bases and the J segment 4 bases; nucleotides outside the gene matches: 6. Per the germline V gene, CDR1 is SGHTA and CDR2 is FQGNSA. This CDR3 is 15 amino acids long. The DNA of the CDR3 is TGTGCCAGCAGTGCCCGGACTAGCGGATACAATGAGCAGTTCTTC. It codes for CASSARTSGYNEQFF.

The count of this clone is one. DNA for the CDR3: TGTGCCAGCAGTTCGAAGCGGGACCTAGCTAACAATGAGCAGTTCTTC. It encodes CASSSKRDLANNEQFF. This chain links TRBV6-5 with TRBJ2-1, with 7 bases identical to TRBD2. Germline V gene lookup returns CDR1 MNHEY and CDR2 SVGAGI. The CDR3 runs to 16 residues. J was trimmed by 5 bases and V by 4 bases; bases with no gene match: 11.

This clone was picked up one time. This chain links TRBV11-2 with TRBJ2-2; no clear D. V gave up 7 bases and J gave up 3 bases, with 15 bases separating them. The CDR3 consists of 15 residues. The germline V gene has CDR1 SGHAT and CDR2 FQNNGV. DNA of the CDR3: TGTGCCAGCACCCAAGTGACTCAATACACCGGGGAGCTGTTTTTT. Translation: CASTQVTQYTGELFF. Variable domain in full (rest from reference TRBV11-2 and TRBJ2-2): EAGVAQSPRYKIIEKRQSVAFWCNPISGHATLYWYQQILGQGPKLLIQFQNNGVVDDSQLPKDRFSAERLKGVDSTLKIQPAKLEDSAVYLCASTQVTQYTGELFFGEGSRLTVL.

The rearrangement uses TRBV5-4 and TRBJ2-2; TRBD1 matches at 7 bases. CDR1 is SGHNT and CDR2 is YYREEE in the germline V gene (reference sequence). This CDR3 spans 14 amino acids. The V and J ends lost 4 bases and 4 bases, in that order; junction bases with no gene match: 4. As DNA, the CDR3 is TGTGCCAGCAGCCGACAGGGTGGCACCGGGGAGCTGTTTTTT. Translated, it gives CASSRQGGTGELFF.

The chain links TRBV5-6 to TRBJ2-7, with D maybe TRBD2 (6 bases). CDR1 and CDR2 (germline): SGHDT, YYEEEE. This CDR3 region has 14 residues. V was trimmed by 5 bases and J by 2 bases, leaving 14 bases between them. The CDR3 nucleotides read TGTGCCAGCAGTCTTTGGGGGGTCCCCTACGAGCAGTACTTC. It codes for CASSLWGVPYEQYF. Drawing the rest from reference TRBV5-6 and TRBJ2-7, the complete variable domain is DAGVTQSPTHLIKTRGQQVTLRCSPKSGHDTVSWYQQALGQGPQFIFQYYEEEERQRGNFPDRFSGHQFPNYSSELNVNALLLGDSALYLCASSLWGVPYEQYFGPGTRLTVT.

V and J are TRBV9 and TRBJ2-2; D perhaps matches TRBD2 (5 bases). The CDR3 covers 15 residues. The germline V gene has CDR1 SGDLS and CDR2 YYNGEE. The ends were cut back, 0 bases at V and 3 bases at J, with 9 bases in the middle. CDR3 nucleotides: TGTGCCAGCAGCGTAGGAGGGAGCGACACCGGGGAGCTGTTTTTT. It encodes CASSVGGSDTGELFF.

The chain is built from TRBV7-2 and TRBJ1-4, with 7 positions matching TRBD1. V shed 5 bases and J 5 bases; nucleotides not matched to a gene: 8. Germline lookup yields CDR1 SGHTA and CDR2 FQGNSA. CDR3 length: 15 residues. Here the CDR3 DNA reads TGTGCCAGCAGCCGAAACCGGGACAGAAATGAAAAACTGTTTTTT. Protein sequence: CASSRNRDRNEKLFF.

The chain recombines TRBV30 with TRBJ1-1, with TRBD1 as a possible D gene (5 bases). The CDR3 has 12 amino acids. Germline assignment: CDR1 GTSNPN and CDR2 SVGIG (reference sequence). V was shortened by 2 bases and J by 10 bases, with 14 bases between the two germline ends. Here the CDR3 DNA reads TGTGCCTGGAGTCCCCGCACAGGCGGAGCTTTCTTT. Protein: CAWSPRTGGAFF.

DNA for the CDR3: TGCGCCAGCAGCTTGGGAGCGGGAGAATTAAGCGAGCAGTTCTTC. It translates to CASSLGAGELSEQFF. The rearrangement links TRBV5-1 to TRBJ2-1; 8 nucleotides line up with TRBD2. The ends lost 0 bases at V and 10 bases at J; junction bases unmatched: 9. Germline CDR1 reads SGHRS; CDR2 reads YFSETQ. The CDR3 sequence is 15 residues long.